This TCR beta chain stems from a study of OX40 agonist ivuxolimab in advanced cancers. As for the study in general: In this trial design, patients received ivuxolimab intravenously at 0.01 to 10 mg/kg every 2 weeks. Whole-study results and caveats: CD8+ T cells (on average) carried more expanded clones than CD4+ T cells. Partial responders at 0.1-3.0 mg/kg showed near-lowest clonal expansion. CD4+ and CD8+ blood T cells expanded clonally by week 6 at 0.1 to 3.0 mg/kg.

As regards this clone: Its antigen is as yet unknown.

TCRdb keeps only in-frame clones here, not all; method: immunoSEQ multiplex PCR. The table includes under 50,000 clones, approximately 86% detected once. J was trimmed by 2 bases and V by 8 bases; bases with no gene match: 6. The CDR3 covers 14 residues. The germline V gene has CDR1 MNHEY and CDR2 SMNVEV (reference sequence). This material consisted of CD4+ or CD8+ T cells sorted from blood, taken in a trial of the OX40 agonist ivuxolimab. The chain employs TRBV27 and TRBJ2-1; 7 bases line up with TRBD2. The TCR was taken from an adult with an advanced solid tumor such as melanoma, head and neck, liver or kidney cancer. CDR3 region: CASCSSGPYNEQFF. The CDR3, as DNA: TGTGCCAGCTGTTCTAGCGGACCCTACAATGAGCAGTTCTTC.